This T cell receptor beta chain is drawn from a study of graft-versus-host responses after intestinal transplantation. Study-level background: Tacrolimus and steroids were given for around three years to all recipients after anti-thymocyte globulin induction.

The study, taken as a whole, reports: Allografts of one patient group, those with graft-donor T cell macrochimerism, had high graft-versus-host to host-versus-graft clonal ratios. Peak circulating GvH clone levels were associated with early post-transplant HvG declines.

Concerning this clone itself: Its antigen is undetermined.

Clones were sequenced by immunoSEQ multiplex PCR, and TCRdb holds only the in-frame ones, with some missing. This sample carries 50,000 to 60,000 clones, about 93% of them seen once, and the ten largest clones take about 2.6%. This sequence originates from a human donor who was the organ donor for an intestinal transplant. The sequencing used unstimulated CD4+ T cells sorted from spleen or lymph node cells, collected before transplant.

CDR3 in DNA: TGTGCCAGCAGTTTGGACAGGGGATACTATGGCTACACCTTC. Translated: CASSLDRGYYGYTF. The chain carries TRBV28 and TRBJ1-2; TRBD1 aligns across 9 bases. The CDR3 sequence is 14 residues long. V shed 3 bases, J shed 3 bases, and the junction held 2 bases outside the gene matches. The germline V gene encodes CDR1 MDHEN and CDR2 SYDVKM.